The 9 T cell receptor beta chains presented below share a single source sample, sequenced in a study of blood T cell repertoires in COVID-19. Sequencing was performed with immunoSEQ multiplex PCR; in TCRdb, only in-frame clones are kept and a portion is missing. The profile shows almost 350,000 clones, roughly nine tenths of them singletons. Material: peripheral blood. The origin of the receptors is a woman aged 60 to 75 with COVID-19, enrolled during active disease.

The chain recombines TRBV19 with TRBJ1-2; 7 bases match TRBD1. V lost 3 bases to trimming and J lost 5 bases; unmatched junction nucleotides: 3. The length of the CDR3 is 13 residues. CDR1 LNHDA and CDR2 SQIVND come from the germline V gene (reference sequence). This CDR3 reads CASSIRGRYGYTF. Written as DNA, the CDR3 is TGTGCCAGTAGTATTAGGGGGCGGTATGGCTACACCTTC.

J is TRBJ2-7 and V is TRBV14, with a weak D call TRBD2 (5 bases). The V end was cut by 3 bases, the J end by 10 bases, with 16 bases between. From germline, CDR1 is SGHDN and CDR2 FVKESK. This CDR3 has 13 residues. The CDR3 spells CASSHGELLNQYF. DNA of the CDR3: TGTGCCAGCAGCCATGGGGAGTTGTTGAATCAGTACTTC.

The chain employs TRBV19 and TRBJ1-2, with D uncertain. Germline V lookup: CDR1 LNHDA, CDR2 SQIVND (reference sequence). The CDR3 has 14 residues. V lost 1 base to trimming and J lost 2 bases, with 8 bases between them. The CDR3 protein is CASSIGARNYGYTF. The CDR3 DNA follows: TGTGCCAGTAGTATAGGGGCCAGGAACTATGGCTACACCTTC.

Comments on this clone: A read error may account for a junction end that differs from germline. V usage is TRBV12-3 or TRBV12-4 and J usage is TRBJ1-2; 9 nucleotides match TRBD1. The CDR3 extends over 10 amino acids. The CDR3 loop reads CASTEDRGMF. The CDR3 DNA follows: TGTGCCAGCACCGAGGACAGGGGAATGTTC.

The CDR3 coding sequence is TGTGCCAGCTCGCTCAAAGAAAGCATTCCCAATGGCTACACCTTC. Its protein product is CASSLKESIPNGYTF. This chain joins TRBV18 and TRBJ1-2; D gene uncertain. This CDR3 has 15 residues. Trimming took 6 bases from V and 6 from J, leaving 20 bases between them. The germline V gene encodes CDR1 KGHSH and CDR2 LQKENI.

The rearrangement joins TRBV18 to TRBJ1-5; possibly TRBD1 for D (6 bases). Trimming stripped 6 bases from V and 6 bases from J, with 12 bases between. The CDR3 contains 13 residues. Germline CDR1 reads KGHSH; CDR2 reads LQKENI. The CDR3 DNA sequence: TGTGCCAGCTCGCAGGGGTTGGGTCAGCCCCAGCATTTT. Translated, it gives CASSQGLGQPQHF.

The V call is TRBV19, the J call TRBJ1-1, with no clear D. CDR3 length equals 13 residues. V shed 6 bases and J shed 3 bases, with 11 bases lying between them. Germline V gene sequence: CDR1 LNHDA, CDR2 SQIVND (reference sequence). The CDR3 region is CASREVWDTEAFF. CDR3 sequence (DNA): TGTGCCAGTAGGGAGGTTTGGGACACTGAAGCTTTCTTT.

This clone was detected once. At one boundary the junction diverges from the germline segment, which might be a read error. The chain carries TRBV2 and TRBJ2-5; D might be TRBD2 (6 bases). CDR3 size: 13 residues. The germline V gene encodes CDR1 SNHLY and CDR2 FYNNEI. The CDR3 sequence is CASSGLGQGTQYF. The CDR3 DNA reads as TGTGCCAGCAGTGGACTAGGGCAAGGGACCCAGTACTTC.

The chain recombines TRBV7-6 with TRBJ1-6, with unresolved D. From germline, CDR1 is SGHVS and CDR2 FNYEAQ. V dropped 1 base and J dropped 0 bases, with 19 bases sitting between them. The CDR3 runs to 20 residues. In DNA form, the CDR3 reads TGTGCCAGCAGCTTAGGTTCCACCCCCGAGGCAATCTCCTATAATTCACCCCTCCACTTT. Translating gives CASSLGSTPEAISYNSPLHF.